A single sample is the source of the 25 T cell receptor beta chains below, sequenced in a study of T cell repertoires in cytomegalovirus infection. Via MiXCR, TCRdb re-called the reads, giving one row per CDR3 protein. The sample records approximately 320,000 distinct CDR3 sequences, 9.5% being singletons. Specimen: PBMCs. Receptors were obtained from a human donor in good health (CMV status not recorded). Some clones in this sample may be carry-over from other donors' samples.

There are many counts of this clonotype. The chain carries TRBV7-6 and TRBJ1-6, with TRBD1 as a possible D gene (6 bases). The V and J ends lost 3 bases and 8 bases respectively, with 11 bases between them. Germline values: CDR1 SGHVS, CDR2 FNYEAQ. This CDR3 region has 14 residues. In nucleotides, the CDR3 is TGTGCCAGCAGCTTGGGGGGGCCGGATTCACCCCTCCACTTT. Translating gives CASSLGGPDSPLHF.

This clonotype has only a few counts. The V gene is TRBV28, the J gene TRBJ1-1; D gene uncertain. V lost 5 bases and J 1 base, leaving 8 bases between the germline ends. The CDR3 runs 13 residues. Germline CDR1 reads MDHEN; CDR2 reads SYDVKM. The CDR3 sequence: CASSTESNTEAFF. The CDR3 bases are TGTGCCAGCAGTACAGAGTCGAACACTGAAGCTTTCTTT.

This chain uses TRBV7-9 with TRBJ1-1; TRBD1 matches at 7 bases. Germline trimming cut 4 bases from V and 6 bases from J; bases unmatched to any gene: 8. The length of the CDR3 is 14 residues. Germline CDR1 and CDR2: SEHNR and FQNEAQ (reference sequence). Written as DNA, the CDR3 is TGTGCCAGCAGCTCAACACTCCAGGGGGCTGAAGCTTTCTTT. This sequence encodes CASSSTLQGAEAFF.

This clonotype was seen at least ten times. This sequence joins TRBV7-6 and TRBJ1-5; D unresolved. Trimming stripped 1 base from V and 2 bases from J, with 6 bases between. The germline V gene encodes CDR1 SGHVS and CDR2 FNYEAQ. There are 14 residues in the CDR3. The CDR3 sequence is CASSLELGNQPQHF. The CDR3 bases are TGTGCCAGCAGCTTAGAGCTAGGCAATCAGCCCCAGCATTTT.

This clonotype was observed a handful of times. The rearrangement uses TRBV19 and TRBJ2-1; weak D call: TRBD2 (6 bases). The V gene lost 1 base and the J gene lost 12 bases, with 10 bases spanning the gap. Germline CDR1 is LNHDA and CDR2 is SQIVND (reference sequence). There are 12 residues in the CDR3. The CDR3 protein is CASSIVGSPQFF. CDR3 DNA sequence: TGTGCCAGTAGTATAGTCGGGAGTCCGCAGTTCTTC. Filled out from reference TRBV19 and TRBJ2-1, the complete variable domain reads DGGITQSPKYLFRKEGQNVTLSCEQNLNHDAMYWYRQDPGQGLRLIYYSQIVNDFQKGDIAEGYSVSREKKESFPLTVTSAQKNPTAFYLCASSIVGSPQFFGPGTRLTVL.

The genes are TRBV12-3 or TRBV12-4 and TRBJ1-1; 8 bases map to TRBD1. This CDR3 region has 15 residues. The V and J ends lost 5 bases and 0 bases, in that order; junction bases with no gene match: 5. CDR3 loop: CASSQRTGLNTEAFF. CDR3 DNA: TGTGCCAGCAGTCAAAGGACAGGGCTGAACACTGAAGCTTTCTTT.

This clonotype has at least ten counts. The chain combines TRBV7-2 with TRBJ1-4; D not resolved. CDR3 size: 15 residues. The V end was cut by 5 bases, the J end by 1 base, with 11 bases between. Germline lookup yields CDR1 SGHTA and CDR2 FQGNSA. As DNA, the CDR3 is TGTGCCAGCAGCGCGGGCGGGATAACTAATGAAAAACTGTTTTTT. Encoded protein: CASSAGGITNEKLFF.

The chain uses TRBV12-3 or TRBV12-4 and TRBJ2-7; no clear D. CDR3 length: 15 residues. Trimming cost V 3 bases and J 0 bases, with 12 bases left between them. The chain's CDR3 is CASSFEGRSSYEQYF. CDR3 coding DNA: TGTGCCAGCAGTTTTGAAGGACGGAGCTCCTACGAGCAGTACTTC.

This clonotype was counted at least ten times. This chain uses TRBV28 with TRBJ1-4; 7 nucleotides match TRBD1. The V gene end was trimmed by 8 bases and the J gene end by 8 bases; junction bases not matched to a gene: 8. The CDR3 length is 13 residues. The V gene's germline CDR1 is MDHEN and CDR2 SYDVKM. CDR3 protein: CASLTGSNEKLFF. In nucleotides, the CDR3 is TGTGCCAGCCTGACAGGGAGCAACGAAAAACTGTTTTTT.

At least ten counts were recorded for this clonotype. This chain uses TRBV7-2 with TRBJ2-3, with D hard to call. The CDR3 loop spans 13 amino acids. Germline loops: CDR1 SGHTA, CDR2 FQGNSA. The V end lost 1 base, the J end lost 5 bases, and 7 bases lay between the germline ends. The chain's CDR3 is CASSLELVDTQYF. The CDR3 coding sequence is TGTGCCAGCAGCTTAGAATTGGTAGATACGCAGTATTTT.

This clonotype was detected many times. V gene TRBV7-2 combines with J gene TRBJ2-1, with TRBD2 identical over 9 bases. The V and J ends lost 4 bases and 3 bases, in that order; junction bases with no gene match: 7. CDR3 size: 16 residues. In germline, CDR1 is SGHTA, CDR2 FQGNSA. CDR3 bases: TGTGCCAGCAGCTCAGGGCCTAGCGGGATCTACAATGAGCAGTTCTTC. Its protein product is CASSSGPSGIYNEQFF.

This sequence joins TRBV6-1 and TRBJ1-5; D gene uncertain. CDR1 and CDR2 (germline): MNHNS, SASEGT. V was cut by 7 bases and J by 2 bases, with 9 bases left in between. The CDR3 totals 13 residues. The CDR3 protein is CASIPDGNQPQHF. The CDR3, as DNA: TGTGCCAGCATCCCGGATGGCAATCAGCCCCAGCATTTT.

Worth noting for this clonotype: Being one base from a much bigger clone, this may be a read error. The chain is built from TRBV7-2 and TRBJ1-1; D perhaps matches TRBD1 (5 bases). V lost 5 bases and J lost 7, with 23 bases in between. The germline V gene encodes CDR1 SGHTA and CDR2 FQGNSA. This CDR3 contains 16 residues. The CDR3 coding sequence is TGTGCCAGCAGCCGGAGACCCGGGGCGGGGTTTGATGAAGCTTTCTTT. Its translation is CASSRRPGAGFDEAFF. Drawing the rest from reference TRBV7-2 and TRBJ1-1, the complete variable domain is GAGVSQSPSNKVTEKGKDVELRCDPISGHTALYWYRQSLGQGLEFLIYFQGNSAPDKSGLPSDRFSAERTGGSVSTLTIQRTQQEDSAVYLCASSRRPGAGFDEAFFGQGTRLTVV.

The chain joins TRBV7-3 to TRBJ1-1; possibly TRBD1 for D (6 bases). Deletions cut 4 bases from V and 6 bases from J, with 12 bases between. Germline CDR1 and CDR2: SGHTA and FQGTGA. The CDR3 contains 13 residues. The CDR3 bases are TGTGCCAGCAGCTGGAAGGGGGGCCCTGAAGCTTTCTTT. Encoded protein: CASSWKGGPEAFF.

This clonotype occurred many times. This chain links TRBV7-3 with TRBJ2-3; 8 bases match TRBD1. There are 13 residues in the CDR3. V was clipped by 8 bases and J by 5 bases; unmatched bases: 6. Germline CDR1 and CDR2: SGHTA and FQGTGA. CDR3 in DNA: TGTGCCAGCGGCAGGGGGCACGGAGATACGCAGTATTTT. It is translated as CASGRGHGDTQYF. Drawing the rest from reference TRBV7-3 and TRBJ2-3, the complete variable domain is GAGVSQTPSNKVTEKGKYVELRCDPISGHTALYWYRQSLGQGPEFLIYFQGTGAADDSGLPNDRFFAVRPEGSVSTLKIQRTERGDSAVYLCASGRGHGDTQYFGPGTRLTVL.

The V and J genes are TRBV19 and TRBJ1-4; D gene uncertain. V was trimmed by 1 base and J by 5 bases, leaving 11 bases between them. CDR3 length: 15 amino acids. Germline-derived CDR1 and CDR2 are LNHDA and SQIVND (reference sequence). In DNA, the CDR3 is TGTGCCAGTAGTATAGCCGGACGGTGGAATGAAAAACTGTTTTTT. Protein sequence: CASSIAGRWNEKLFF.

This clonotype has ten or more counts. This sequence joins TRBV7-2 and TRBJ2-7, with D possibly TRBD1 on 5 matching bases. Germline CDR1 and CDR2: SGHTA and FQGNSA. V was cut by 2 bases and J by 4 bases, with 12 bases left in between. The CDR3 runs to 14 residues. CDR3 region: CASSLRQFPYEQYF. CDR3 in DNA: TGTGCCAGCAGCTTAAGACAGTTTCCTTACGAGCAGTACTTC.

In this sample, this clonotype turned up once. The CDR3 loop reads CASDGGPMGNEKLFF. The DNA of the CDR3 is TGTGCCAGCGATGGCGGCCCAATGGGTAATGAAAAACTGTTTTTT. The chain couples TRBV28 to TRBJ1-4; D uncertain. The CDR3 has 15 residues. Between the trimmed V and J ends, which lost 8 bases and 4 bases, there was a span of 17 bases. Germline CDR1 reads MDHEN; CDR2 reads SYDVKM.

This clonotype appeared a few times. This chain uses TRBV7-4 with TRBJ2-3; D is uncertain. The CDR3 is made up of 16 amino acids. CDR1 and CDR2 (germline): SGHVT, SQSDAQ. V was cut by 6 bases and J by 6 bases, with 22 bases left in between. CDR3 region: CASRRTLGPSGDTQYF. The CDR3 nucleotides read TGTGCCAGCAGGCGAACCCTCGGGCCTTCTGGGGATACGCAGTATTTT.

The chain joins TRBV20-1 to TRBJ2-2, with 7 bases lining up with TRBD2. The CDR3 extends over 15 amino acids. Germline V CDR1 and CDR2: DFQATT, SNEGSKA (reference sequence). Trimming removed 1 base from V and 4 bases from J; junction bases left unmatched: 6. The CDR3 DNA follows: TGCAGTGCTAGAGCTGGACTAGTAGGCACCGGGGAGCTGTTTTTT. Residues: CSARAGLVGTGELFF.

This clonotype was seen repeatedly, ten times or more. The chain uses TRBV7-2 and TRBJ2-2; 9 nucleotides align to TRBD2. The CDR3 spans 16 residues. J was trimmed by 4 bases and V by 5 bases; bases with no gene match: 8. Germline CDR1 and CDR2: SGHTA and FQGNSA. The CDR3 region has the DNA TGTGCCAGCAGCGCCACCGGGACTAGCAGCACCGGGGAGCTGTTTTTT. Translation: CASSATGTSSTGELFF.

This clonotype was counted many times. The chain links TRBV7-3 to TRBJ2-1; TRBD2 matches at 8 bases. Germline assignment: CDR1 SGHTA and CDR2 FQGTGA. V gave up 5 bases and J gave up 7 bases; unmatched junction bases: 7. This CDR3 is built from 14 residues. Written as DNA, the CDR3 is TGTGCCAGCAGCCCCCCCGGGAGGGATAATGAGCAGTTCTTC. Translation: CASSPPGRDNEQFF.

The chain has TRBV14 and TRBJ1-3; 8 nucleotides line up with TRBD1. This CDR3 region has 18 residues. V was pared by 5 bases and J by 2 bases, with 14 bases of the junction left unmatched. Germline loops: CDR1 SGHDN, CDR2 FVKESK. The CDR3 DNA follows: TGTGCCAGCAGCTTAAGACCGGGACAGGAAAGGACTGGAAACACCATATATTTT. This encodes CASSLRPGQERTGNTIYF.

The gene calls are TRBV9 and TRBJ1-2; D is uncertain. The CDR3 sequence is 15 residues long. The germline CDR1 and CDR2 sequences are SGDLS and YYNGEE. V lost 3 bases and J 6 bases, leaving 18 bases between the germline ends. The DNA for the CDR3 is TGTGCCAGCAGCGCCAACCCTTATAAGGAAAATGGCTACACCTTC. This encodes CASSANPYKENGYTF.

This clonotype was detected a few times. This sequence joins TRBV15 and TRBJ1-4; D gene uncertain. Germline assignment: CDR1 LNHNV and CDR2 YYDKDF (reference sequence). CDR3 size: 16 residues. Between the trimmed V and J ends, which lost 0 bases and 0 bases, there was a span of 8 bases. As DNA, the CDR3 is TGTGCCACCAGCAGAGATGCAAGAACAACTAATGAAAAACTGTTTTTT. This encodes CATSRDARTTNEKLFF. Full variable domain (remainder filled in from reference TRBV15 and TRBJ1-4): DAMVIQNPRYQVTQFGKPVTLSCSQTLNHNVMYWYQQKSSQAPKLLFHYYDKDFNNEADTPDNFQSRRPNTSFCFLDIRSPGLGDTAMYLCATSRDARTTNEKLFFGSGTQLSVL.